This T cell receptor (beta chain) was identified during a study of blood T cell repertoires in COVID-19. On this clone: At one boundary the junction diverges from the germline segment, which might be a read error.

Recruitment covered 20 to 25 US areas and drew participants whose ages spanned about 18 to 89 years. Repertoires were generated with immunoSEQ multiplex PCR, while TCRdb's copy carries only in-frame clones and drops some. The table lists under 300,000 clones, about 90% of them singletons. Per the germline V gene, CDR1 is SNHLY and CDR2 is FYNNEI. This CDR3 has 13 amino acids. The rearrangement joins TRBV2 to TRBJ1-2, with a weak D call TRBD1 (6 bases). This TCR was recovered from a woman in her late teens or twenties who had recovered from COVID-19. The specimen sequenced was PBMCs or T cells enriched from blood (not recorded which). The CDR3 loop is CASSDSAPTGSNF. The CDR3 DNA reads as TGTGCCAGCAGTGACTCCGCCCCAACAGGGTCCAACTTC.